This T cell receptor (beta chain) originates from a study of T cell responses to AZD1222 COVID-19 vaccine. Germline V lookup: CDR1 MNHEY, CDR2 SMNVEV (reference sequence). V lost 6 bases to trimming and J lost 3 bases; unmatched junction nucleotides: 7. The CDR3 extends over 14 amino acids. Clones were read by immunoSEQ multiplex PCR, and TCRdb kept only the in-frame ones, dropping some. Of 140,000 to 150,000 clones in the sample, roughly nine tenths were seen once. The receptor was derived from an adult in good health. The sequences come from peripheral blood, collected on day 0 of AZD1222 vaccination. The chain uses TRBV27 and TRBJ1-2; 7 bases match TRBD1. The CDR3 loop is CASRSRGFDYGYTF. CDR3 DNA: TGTGCCAGCAGGTCCAGGGGGTTTGACTATGGCTACACCTTC.